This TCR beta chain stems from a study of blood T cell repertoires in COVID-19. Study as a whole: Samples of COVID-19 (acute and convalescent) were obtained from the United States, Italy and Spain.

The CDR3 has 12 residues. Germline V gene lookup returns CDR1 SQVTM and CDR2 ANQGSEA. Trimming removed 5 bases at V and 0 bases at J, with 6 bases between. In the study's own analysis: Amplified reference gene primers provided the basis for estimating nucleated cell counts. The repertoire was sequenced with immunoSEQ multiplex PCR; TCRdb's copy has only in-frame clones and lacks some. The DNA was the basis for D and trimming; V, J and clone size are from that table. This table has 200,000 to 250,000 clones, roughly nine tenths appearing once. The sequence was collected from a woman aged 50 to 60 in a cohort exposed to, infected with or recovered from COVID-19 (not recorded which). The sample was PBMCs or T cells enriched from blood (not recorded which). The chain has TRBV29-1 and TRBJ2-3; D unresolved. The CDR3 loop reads CSVQVSTDTQYF. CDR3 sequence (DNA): TGCAGCGTTCAGGTCAGCACAGATACGCAGTATTTT.